This T cell receptor beta chain was sequenced in a study of blood T cell repertoires in COVID-19. The overall study: Donors in the United States, Italy and Spain gave samples during acute or convalescent COVID-19. Nucleic acid was either cDNA or gDNA, and it came from T cells, B-cell-depleted T cells, or PBMCs.

Original processing notes: Using reference gene primer amplification, nucleated cell counts were estimated. Using immunoSEQ multiplex PCR, the repertoire was profiled, and TCRdb retains in-frame clones only, with some absent. V, J and clone size reflect that table, while D and trimming were determined from the DNA. The repertoire holds some 370,000 clones, with approximately 87% as singletons. The CDR3 totals 13 residues. In germline, CDR1 is SNHLY, CDR2 FYNNEI. V was pared by 11 bases and J by 4 bases, with 6 bases of the junction left unmatched. Seattle participants joined during active infection and were tracked over time.

The V gene is TRBV2, the J gene TRBJ1-1; 11 nucleotides match TRBD1. Sequenced material: peripheral blood. The clonotype originates from a young woman with COVID-19, enrolled during active disease. CDR3 bases: TGTGCCTCCCAGGGGACAGGGGGCACTGAAGCTTTCTTT. It yields the protein CASQGTGGTEAFF.